These 2 T cell receptor beta chains came from one sample sequenced in a study of T cells in tuberculosis. TCRdb's copy holds only in-frame clones and misses some; the assay was immunoSEQ multiplex PCR. The repertoire consists of some 31,000 clones, with approximately 93% occurring once and the leading ten covering around 4.7%. Sequencing was done on a sample of PBMCs. Source of these receptors: a donor aged 10 to 29 with latent tuberculosis or without tuberculosis infection.

A single count supports this clone. This chain links TRBV19 with TRBJ2-2; 10 positions agree with TRBD2. This CDR3 contains 14 residues. Trimming removed 7 bases from V and 4 bases from J; junction bases left unmatched: 3. Germline V gene data show CDR1 as LNHDA and CDR2 as SQIVND (reference sequence). CDR3 coding DNA: TGTGCCAGTAATAGCGGGAGGTCCACCGGGGAGCTGTTTTTT. Translated: CASNSGRSTGELFF.

This clone turned up a few times. The chain is built from TRBV5-4 and TRBJ1-4; TRBD1 matches 8 bases. Losses at the gene ends were 6 bases for V and 3 bases for J; bases not matched to a gene: 4. Germline loops: CDR1 SGHNT, CDR2 YYREEE (reference sequence). CDR3 length: 14 residues. The CDR3 DNA sequence: TGTGCCAGCACCCTACAGGGGGCTAATGAAAAACTGTTTTTT. It encodes CASTLQGANEKLFF.